Listed below are T cell receptor beta chains from one sample, sequenced in a study of cytomegalovirus exposure and HLA in healthy donors. Profiled with immunoSEQ multiplex PCR; TCRdb holds only in-frame clones, not every one. The table has some 220,000 clones, 82% seen once; the top ten hold approximately 0.5%. Input material: PBMCs. These receptor sequences come from a woman aged 40 to 50 in good health and CMV-seronegative. CDR3s include the opening cysteine and the closing phenylalanine or tryptophan. Each record gives: V gene, D gene, J gene, clone size, CDR3 protein, CDR3 DNA. D genes are given only for firm matches. Expanded clones are given a class, and other clones once, few, many or no size at all.

TRBV20-1,-,TRBJ2-1,-,CSAGPYNEQFF,TGCAGTGCTGGCCCTTACAATGAGCAGTTCTTC
TRBV4-2,-,TRBJ2-7,-,CASSQDPAGAGGIHEQYF,TGTGCCAGCAGCCAAGACCCAGCGGGGGCAGGGGGAATCCACGAGCAGTACTTC
TRBV5-1,-,TRBJ1-2,-,CASSLAGGDYGYTF,TGCGCCAGCAGCTTGGCCGGCGGAGACTATGGCTACACCTTC
TRBV5-8,-,TRBJ1-1,-,CASSKRRENTEAFF,TGTGCCAGCAGCAAAAGACGGGAGAACACTGAAGCTTTCTTT
TRBV2,-,TRBJ1-1,once,CASSQQGSTEAFF,TGTGCCAGCAGCCAACAGGGAAGCACTGAAGCTTTCTTT
TRBV19,-,TRBJ1-5,-,CASSIRVASNQPQHF,TGTGCCAGTAGTATCAGGGTTGCTAGCAATCAGCCCCAGCATTTT
TRBV7-9,-,TRBJ2-7,-,CASSSTSGTPSYEQYF,TGTGCCAGCAGCTCGACCTCCGGGACACCTTCCTACGAGCAGTACTTC
TRBV6-5,TRBD2,TRBJ2-2,-,CASGRGLASGELFF,TGTGCCAGTGGAAGGGGACTAGCGTCCGGGGAGCTGTTTTTT
TRBV7-2,TRBD2,TRBJ2-5,-,CASSYSNGGGETQYF,TGTGCCAGCAGCTACTCTAACGGGGGGGGAGAGACCCAGTACTTC
TRBV6-5,-,TRBJ1-2,once,CASSYSMAGNYGYTF,TGTGCCAGCAGTTACTCGATGGCAGGGAACTATGGCTACACCTTC
TRBV27,-,TRBJ1-5,once,CASSSYRDISNQPQHF,TGTGCCAGCAGCTCCTACCGGGACATTAGCAATCAGCCCCAGCATTTT
TRBV6-6,-,TRBJ2-6,-,CASSLASGANVLTF,TGTGCCAGCAGTTTAGCCTCTGGGGCCAACGTCCTGACTTTC
TRBV25-1,-,TRBJ1-6,-,CASTRGINSPLHF,TGTGCCAGCACTAGGGGGATTAATTCACCCCTCCACTTT
TRBV12-5,-,TRBJ2-7,-,CASGLGIDYEQYF,TGTGCTAGTGGTCTCGGGATAGACTACGAGCAGTACTTC
TRBV11-2,TRBD1,TRBJ2-5,-,CASSKTGAETQYF,TGTGCCAGCAGCAAGACAGGGGCAGAGACCCAGTACTTC
TRBV12-5,-,TRBJ2-7,-,CASAMTEAYEQYF,TGTGCTAGTGCCATGACAGAGGCCTACGAGCAGTACTTC
TRBV18,-,TRBJ1-1,-,CASSPTGFYEAFF,TGTGCCAGCTCACCCACAGGGTTTTATGAAGCTTTCTTT
TRBV4-2,-,TRBJ2-7,-,CASSQDRTAIYEQYF,TGTGCCAGCAGCCAAGATCGGACAGCTATCTACGAGCAGTACTTC
TRBV30,TRBD1,TRBJ1-1,-,CAWSARDRGQDEAFF,TGTGCCTGGAGTGCCCGGGACAGGGGGCAGGATGAAGCTTTCTTT
TRBV18,-,TRBJ2-7,-,CASSLTSYEQYF,TGTGCCAGCTCCCTGACTTCCTACGAGCAGTACTTC
TRBV7-9,-,TRBJ2-7,-,CASSLLGGSYEQYF,TGTGCCAGCAGCTTATTGGGGGGTAGCTACGAGCAGTACTTC
TRBV21-1,-,TRBJ1-2,-,CASSARQGIEATNYGYTF,TGTGCCAGCAGCGCCCGACAGGGTATTGAGGCAACTAACTATGGCTACACCTTC
TRBV10-3,-,TRBJ1-1,-,CAIRGVGGLNTEAFF,TGTGCCATCAGGGGAGTTGGTGGGCTGAACACTGAAGCTTTCTTT
TRBV18,TRBD2,TRBJ2-7,-,CASSSGTHFPEQYF,TGTGCCAGCTCAAGCGGGACCCATTTCCCCGAGCAGTACTTC
TRBV11-2,-,TRBJ2-7,-,CASSLDGAAYEQYF,TGTGCCAGCAGCTTAGACGGAGCAGCGTACGAGCAGTACTTC
TRBV6-4,TRBD1,TRBJ2-1,-,CASSTIWGTGPYNEQFF,TGTGCCAGCAGTACTATTTGGGGGACAGGACCCTACAATGAGCAGTTCTTC
TRBV7-2,-,TRBJ1-5,-,CATAAQGALMPQHF,TGTGCCACCGCAGCCCAGGGCGCATTGATGCCCCAGCATTTT
TRBV7-2,TRBD2,TRBJ2-7,-,CASSRGGPGAVVFYEQYF,TGTGCCAGCAGCCGGGGGGGACCGGGGGCCGTCGTCTTCTACGAGCAGTACTTC
TRBV28,TRBD1,TRBJ1-1,-,CASSMRGGAEAFF,TGTGCCAGCAGTATGCGAGGGGGCGCTGAAGCTTTCTTT
TRBV6-5,TRBD1,TRBJ1-2,-,CASSYSGQGSYGYTF,TGTGCCAGCAGTTACTCGGGACAGGGAAGCTATGGCTACACCTTC
TRBV21-1,-,TRBJ1-1,-,CASSKRCTVGQEHTEAFF,TGTGCCAGCAGCAAAAGATGTACGGTGGGACAGGAGCACACTGAAGCTTTCTTT
TRBV5-8,-,TRBJ1-2,-,CASSLAWGGMSYGYTF,TGTGCCAGCAGCTTGGCCTGGGGAGGGATGAGCTATGGCTACACCTTC
TRBV28,-,TRBJ1-3,-,CASSLPPQGTIYF,TGTGCCAGCAGTTTACCCCCCCAGGGGACCATATATTTT
TRBV19,-,TRBJ2-7,-,CASSPGHTYEQYF,TGTGCCAGTAGCCCTGGACATACCTACGAGCAGTACTTC
TRBV4-2,TRBD2,TRBJ2-1,once,CASSQGTGGGWEQFF,TGTGCCAGCAGCCAAGGTACCGGGGGGGGTTGGGAGCAGTTCTTC
TRBV18,-,TRBJ2-7,-,CASSPTGSYEQYF,TGTGCCAGCTCACCGACAGGCTCCTACGAGCAGTACTTC
TRBV5-1,TRBD2,TRBJ2-5,-,CASNLAGRETQYF,TGCGCCAGCAATTTAGCGGGACGGGAGACCCAGTACTTC
TRBV10-1,TRBD2,TRBJ2-1,-,CASSATGLAGGPYNEQFF,TGCGCCAGCAGTGCGACTGGACTAGCGGGGGGCCCCTACAATGAGCAGTTCTTC
TRBV9,TRBD1,TRBJ1-1,-,CASSAGTAMNTEAFF,TGTGCCAGCAGCGCGGGGACAGCTATGAACACTGAAGCTTTCTTT
TRBV11-3,-,TRBJ1-1,-,CASSLAGKTEAFF,TGTGCCAGCAGCTTAGCGGGGAAAACTGAAGCTTTCTTT
TRBV10-3,TRBD1,TRBJ2-2,-,CAISEPGTGATGELFF,TGTGCCATCAGTGAGCCAGGGACAGGAGCCACCGGGGAGCTGTTTTTT
TRBV27,-,TRBJ1-4,few,CASSPTVATNEKLFF,TGTGCCAGCAGTCCTACAGTTGCAACTAATGAAAAACTGTTTTTT
TRBV6-6,TRBD1,TRBJ1-5,-,CASSQTGGNQPQHF,TGTGCCAGCAGTCAAACAGGGGGCAATCAGCCCCAGCATTTT
TRBV9,-,TRBJ1-4,-,CASGSTRGTTNEKLFF,TGTGCCAGCGGTTCAACTAGAGGGACAACTAATGAAAAACTGTTTTTT
TRBV7-3,TRBD2,TRBJ2-1,-,CASSLGTSYRNEQFF,TGTGCCAGCAGCTTAGGGACTAGCTATCGCAATGAGCAGTTCTTC
TRBV5-1,-,TRBJ2-2,-,CASSPGTANTGELFF,TGCGCCAGCAGCCCCGGGACTGCCAACACCGGGGAGCTGTTTTTT
TRBV9,TRBD2,TRBJ2-1,-,CASSPLAGGLSEQFF,TGTGCCAGCAGCCCCCTAGCGGGGGGGCTGAGTGAGCAGTTCTTC
TRBV4-2,-,TRBJ1-2,-,CASSQERGVGYGYTF,TGTGCCAGCAGCCAAGAGCGGGGGGTCGGGTATGGCTACACCTTC
TRBV30,-,TRBJ1-2,-,CAWSPRGLLYGYTF,TGTGCCTGGAGCCCTAGGGGACTGCTCTATGGCTACACCTTC
TRBV28,-,TRBJ1-1,-,CASSITEAFF,TGTGCCAGCAGCATCACTGAAGCTTTCTTT
TRBV7-7,-,TRBJ2-3,-,CASSRDSSIPPDTQYF,TGTGCTAGCAGCCGAGACAGCTCAATCCCCCCAGATACGCAGTATTTT
TRBV10-3,TRBD2,TRBJ2-3,once,CAISEPGLGTDTQYF,TGTGCCATCAGTGAGCCGGGACTAGGAACAGATACGCAGTATTTT
TRBV25-1,-,TRBJ2-7,few,CASSGRVTPPTYEQYF,TGTGCCAGCAGTGGAAGAGTTACCCCGCCGACCTACGAGCAGTACTTC
TRBV2,TRBD1,TRBJ2-7,-,CASSPGTDQVYEQYF,TGTGCCAGCAGCCCCGGGACAGATCAGGTCTACGAGCAGTACTTC
TRBV6-1,-,TRBJ1-3,once,CASSEAGFGNTIYF,TGTGCCAGCAGTGAAGCCGGGTTTGGAAACACCATATATTTT
TRBV5-1,-,TRBJ1-1,-,CASSLVGGSDTEAFF,TGCGCCAGCAGCTTGGTCGGAGGGAGTGACACTGAAGCTTTCTTT
TRBV19,-,TRBJ1-3,few,CASRHNSGNTIYF,TGTGCCAGTAGACACAACTCTGGAAACACCATATATTTT
TRBV29-1,-,TRBJ2-1,-,CSVVGYPFSYNEQFF,TGCAGCGTTGTGGGCTACCCCTTTTCCTACAATGAGCAGTTCTTC
TRBV30,-,TRBJ1-2,-,CAWATGGGYGYTF,TGTGCCTGGGCCACGGGAGGGGGATATGGCTACACCTTC